A selection of T cell receptor beta chains follows, all from one sample in a study of T cells expressing NK-cell markers. TCRdb re-called the 5' RACE reads, yielding one record per CDR3 amino acid sequence without DNA. The sample has around 100,000 distinct CDR3 sequences. Sequenced: blood T cells: a sorted CD56 or NKG2C T cell subset, CD4+ or CD8+ T cells, or bulk PBMC T cells (not recorded which). The source is a woman between 18 and 75 years old in good health. Both conserved end residues are part of each CDR3.

V gene	J gene	CDR3 protein
TRBV19	TRBJ1-1	CASTPIRGMNTEAFF
TRBV29-1	TRBJ2-7	CSVLGRGGYEQYF
TRBV15	TRBJ2-2	CATSRDIQFKTGELFF
TRBV20-1	TRBJ1-1	CSARDPAGGQVF
TRBV10-2	TRBJ2-1	CASSEGLAGVNEQFF
TRBV12-3/TRBV12-4	TRBJ2-2	CASTFGGLAGELFF
TRBV12-3/TRBV12-4	TRBJ2-3	CASSSVGAAGAGDTQYF
TRBV19	TRBJ2-1	CASTSAAPGEQFF
TRBV4-3	TRBJ1-2	CASSQDIGFGGLYGYTF
TRBV4-3	TRBJ2-5	CASSRGQQETQYF
TRBV11-2	TRBJ2-1	CASSLGQGALAGSYNEQFF
TRBV28	TRBJ2-1	CASSTIQGTRNEQFF
TRBV7-6	TRBJ2-1	CASSLVGGLAGSYEQFF
TRBV4-3	TRBJ2-1	CASSAQTSGIYNEQFF
TRBV2	TRBJ2-1	CASSVSLAVYNEQFF
TRBV5-1	TRBJ2-1	CASGEGLGNEQFF
TRBV12-3/TRBV12-4	TRBJ2-1	CASSLSQSYNEQFF
TRBV3-1	TRBJ2-3	CASSQDPDANKGTQYF
TRBV30	TRBJ2-7	CAWASGTMAYEQYF
TRBV4-3	TRBJ2-3	CASSQDRDRADTQYF
TRBV20-1	TRBJ1-6	CSARPPWVMASPLHF
TRBV20-1	TRBJ2-2	CSARDRAAGGWSGELFF
TRBV6-2/TRBV6-3	TRBJ2-1	CASRTQGSYNEQFF
TRBV6-4	TRBJ2-3	CASRDGTSGTTDTQYF
TRBV4-1	TRBJ1-2	CASSQGAGADGYTF
TRBV5-1	TRBJ2-3	CASSFGATSTDTQYF
TRBV4-3	TRBJ2-7	CASSQSSGTGGYEQYF
TRBV28	TRBJ2-3	CASSFGEREGSDTQYF
TRBV29-1	TRBJ1-2	CSVREATDGYTF
TRBV12-3/TRBV12-4	TRBJ2-7	CASSDSGPTPYEQYF
TRBV5-4	TRBJ2-2	CASSLALVNTGELFF
TRBV3-1	TRBJ1-2	CASSPGQGDYGYTF
TRBV29-1	TRBJ2-2	CSVVYSTGELFF
TRBV7-9	TRBJ1-5	CASSPGHGLQPQHF
TRBV27	TRBJ2-2	CASSYGIPTGELFF